This T cell receptor beta chain was recorded in a study of response to subunit inactivated influenza vaccine. TCRdb independently ran MiXCR on the RT-PCR reads; one entry per CDR3 protein. Among approximately 480,000 distinct CDR3 sequences listed, 10% to 11% were seen once. This clonotype has ten or more counts. CDR3 size: 15 residues. V was clipped by 5 bases and J by 2 bases; unmatched bases: 7. CDR1 and CDR2 (germline): SQVTM, ANQGSEA. The sequence was collected from a man aged 50 to 59 who received an inactivated influenza vaccine. Sample: PBMCs from blood, taken about 40 days after vaccination. The gene calls are TRBV29-1 and TRBJ2-2; 8 bases align to TRBD2. CDR3 protein: CSVTVAGPNTGELFF. The CDR3 nucleotides read TGCAGCGTTACCGTAGCGGGACCTAACACCGGGGAGCTGTTTTTT.